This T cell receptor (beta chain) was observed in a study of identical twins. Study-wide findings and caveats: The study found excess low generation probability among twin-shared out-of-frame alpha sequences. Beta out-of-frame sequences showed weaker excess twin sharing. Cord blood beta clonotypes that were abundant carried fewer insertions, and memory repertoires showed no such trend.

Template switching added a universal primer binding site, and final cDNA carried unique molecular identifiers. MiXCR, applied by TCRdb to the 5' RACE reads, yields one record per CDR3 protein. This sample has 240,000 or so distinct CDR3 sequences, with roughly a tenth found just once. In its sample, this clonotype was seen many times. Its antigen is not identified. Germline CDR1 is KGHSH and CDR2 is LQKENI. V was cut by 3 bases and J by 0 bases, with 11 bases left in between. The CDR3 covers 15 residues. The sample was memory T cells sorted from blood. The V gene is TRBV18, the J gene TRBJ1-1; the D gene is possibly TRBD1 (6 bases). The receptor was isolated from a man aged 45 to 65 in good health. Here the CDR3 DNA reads TGTGCCAGCTCACCTCCACAGGGCCTGAACACTGAAGCTTTCTTT. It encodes CASSPPQGLNTEAFF.